One sample yielded the 32 T cell receptor beta chains listed below, sequenced in a study of blood T cell repertoires in COVID-19. TCRdb's table, derived via immunoSEQ multiplex PCR, lists solely in-frame clones and lacks some. The sample lists about 300,000 clones; 70% to 90% were seen once. The material sequenced was PBMCs or T cells enriched from blood (not recorded which). The source is a woman younger than 45 who had recovered from COVID-19.

The rearrangement links TRBV7-2 to TRBJ1-1; 8 bases match TRBD1. Germline trimming cut 2 bases from V and 3 bases from J; bases unmatched to any gene: 8. Germline loops: CDR1 SGHTA, CDR2 FQGNSA. This CDR3 comprises 16 residues. This chain's CDR3 is CASSLRGGQGYTEAFF. The CDR3, as DNA: TGTGCCAGCAGCTTACGTGGCGGACAGGGTTACACTGAAGCTTTCTTT.

The genes are TRBV4-2 and TRBJ2-5; a weak D match, TRBD2 (6 bases). The CDR3 covers 16 residues. Germline CDR1 is LGHNA and CDR2 is YNFKEQ. Between the trimmed V and J ends, which lost 4 bases and 3 bases, there was a span of 18 bases. The CDR3 reads CASSRLWASEKETQYF. The CDR3 DNA reads as TGTGCCAGCAGCCGCCTCTGGGCTAGCGAGAAAGAGACCCAGTACTTC.

V gene TRBV7-9 combines with J gene TRBJ1-4, with TRBD1 matching over 7 bases. V lost 3 bases, J lost 2 bases, and 6 bases stayed unmatched. Per germline, CDR1 SEHNR and CDR2 FQNEAQ (reference sequence). The CDR3 consists of 16 residues. The CDR3 protein is CASSLGGQRTNEKLFF. CDR3 DNA sequence: TGTGCCAGCAGCTTGGGGGGACAGAGGACTAATGAAAAACTGTTTTTT.

V usage is TRBV5-1 and J usage is TRBJ1-4; 11 nucleotides line up with TRBD1. The V gene's germline CDR1 is SGHRS and CDR2 YFSETQ. The CDR3 contains 15 residues. J was trimmed by 4 bases and V by 4 bases; bases with no gene match: 3. Written as DNA, the CDR3 is TGCGCCAGCAGCGCCGGGACAGGGGGTAATGAAAAACTGTTTTTT. Amino acids: CASSAGTGGNEKLFF.

The genes are TRBV30 and TRBJ2-5; TRBD1 matches 7 bases. Per the germline V gene, CDR1 is GTSNPN and CDR2 is SVGIG (reference sequence). Losses at the gene ends were 6 bases for V and 5 bases for J; bases not matched to a gene: 12. The CDR3 length is 14 residues. The CDR3 sequence is CACKTNRGQETQYF. Here the CDR3 DNA reads TGTGCCTGCAAAACCAACAGGGGCCAGGAGACCCAGTACTTC.

The chain is built from TRBV4-1 and TRBJ1-5; possibly TRBD1 for D (6 bases). Trimming shortened V by 1 base and J by 7 bases, and 17 bases separated the two germline ends. Germline CDR1 and CDR2: MGHRA and YSYEKL. This CDR3 comprises 16 residues. CDR3 region: CASSQAGLGAEQPQHF. The CDR3 DNA follows: TGCGCCAGCAGCCAAGCGGGGCTGGGGGCAGAACAGCCCCAGCATTTT.

The J gene is TRBJ1-2, the V gene TRBV30, with 9 bases fitting TRBD1. With V trimmed by 1 base and J by 8 bases, 8 bases remained unmatched. In germline, CDR1 is GTSNPN, CDR2 SVGIG (reference sequence). This CDR3 region has 14 residues. CDR3 amino acids: CAWSGDRVVRGYTF. In nucleotides, the CDR3 is TGTGCCTGGAGTGGGGACAGGGTCGTCAGGGGCTACACCTTC. The full variable domain, rest sourced from reference TRBV30 and TRBJ1-2, is SQTIHQWPATLVQPVGSPLSLECTVEGTSNPNLYWYRQAAGRGLQLLFYSVGIGQISSEVPQNLSASRPQDRQFILSSKKLLLSDSGFYLCAWSGDRVVRGYTFGSGTRLTVV.

The rearrangement joins TRBV27 to TRBJ1-6; TRBD1 is a possible D gene (5 bases). Trimming stripped 5 bases from V and 5 bases from J, with 16 bases between. The CDR3 contains 16 residues. Germline CDR1 reads MNHEY; CDR2 reads SMNVEV (reference sequence). CDR3 nucleotides: TGTGCCAGCAGTAAGCTACAGGCTGGGAATAATTCACCCCTCCACTTT. The encoded protein is CASSKLQAGNNSPLHF.

This chain connects TRBV5-8 to TRBJ2-2; possible D gene TRBD2, 5 bases. Trimming removed 0 bases at V and 1 base at J, with 10 bases between. The germline V gene encodes CDR1 SGHTS and CDR2 YDEGEE. This CDR3 spans 16 amino acids. The CDR3 coding sequence is TGTGCCAGCAGCTTGGATACGGGGTTGAACACCGGGGAGCTGTTTTTT. Its protein product is CASSLDTGLNTGELFF.

The rearrangement uses TRBV5-8 and TRBJ1-4, with TRBD1 as a possible D gene (5 bases). V was clipped by 3 bases and J by 10 bases, with 16 bases between them. Germline CDR1 and CDR2: SGHTS and YDEGEE. This CDR3 contains 14 residues. For the CDR3, the DNA is TGTGCCAGCAGCTCAACAACTAACAGGAGAAAACTGTTTTTT. Amino acids: CASSSTTNRRKLFF.

This rearrangement joins TRBV2 to TRBJ2-3; 13 bases are shared with TRBD2. Germline lookup yields CDR1 SNHLY and CDR2 FYNNEI. The CDR3 consists of 19 residues. Losses at the gene ends were 6 bases for V and 1 base for J; bases not matched to a gene: 13. As DNA, the CDR3 is TGTGCCAGCAGCCTCTCCGGGGGACTAGCGGGGAAGGGCACAGATACGCAGTATTTT. It translates to CASSLSGGLAGKGTDTQYF.

The J gene is TRBJ1-2, the V gene TRBV5-1; 10 bases line up with TRBD1. CDR1 is SGHRS, CDR2 YFSETQ, per germline. CDR3 length: 16 residues. J was trimmed by 0 bases and V by 4 bases; bases with no gene match: 6. Here the CDR3 DNA reads TGCGCCAGCAGCCCCGGGACAGGGGCGACTAACTATGGCTACACCTTC. It specifies CASSPGTGATNYGYTF. The full variable domain, rest sourced from reference TRBV5-1 and TRBJ1-2, is KAGVTQTPRYLIKTRGQQVTLSCSPISGHRSVSWYQQTPGQGLQFLFEYFSETQRNKGNFPGRFSGRQFSNSRSEMNVSTLELGDSALYLCASSPGTGATNYGYTFGSGTRLTVV.

The chain combines TRBV11-2 with TRBJ2-6; possibly TRBD1 for D (6 bases). The CDR3 has 17 amino acids. The germline V gene has CDR1 SGHAT and CDR2 FQNNGV. The V gene lost 6 bases and the J gene lost 4 bases, with 19 bases spanning the gap. Here the CDR3 DNA reads TGTGCCAGCAGGCCTAACAGGGTCGGTCGGGGGGCCAACGTCCTGACTTTC. Translating it yields CASRPNRVGRGANVLTF.

V gene TRBV7-2 combines with J gene TRBJ1-5; D may be TRBD1 (6 bases). V was cut by 1 base and J by 0 bases, with 10 bases left in between. Germline V gene lookup returns CDR1 SGHTA and CDR2 FQGNSA. The CDR3 sequence is 16 residues long. The CDR3 is CASSLGGLYSNQPQHF. The CDR3 nucleotides are TGTGCCAGCAGCTTAGGGGGGCTCTATAGCAATCAGCCCCAGCATTTT.

DNA for the CDR3: TGTGCCAGCAGCTTACTGGGGGGGAATTCACCCCTCCACTTT. Translated, it gives CASSLLGGNSPLHF. The rearrangement joins TRBV11-1 to TRBJ1-6; TRBD1 might be the D (5 bases). V gave up 2 bases and J gave up 7 bases, with 9 bases separating them. Germline V lookup: CDR1 SGHAT, CDR2 FQDESV (reference sequence). CDR3 length: 14 amino acids.

V usage is TRBV3-1 (or the pseudogene TRBV3-2) and J usage is TRBJ2-5; D possibly corresponds to TRBD2 (5 bases). The CDR3 totals 14 residues. V lost 4 bases and J 5 bases, leaving 14 bases between the germline ends. CDR1 LGHDT and CDR2 YNNKEL come from the germline V gene (reference sequence). The CDR3 nucleotides are TGTGCCAGCAGCCCGGTCAGCCCGGGGGAGACCCAGTACTTC. This encodes CASSPVSPGETQYF.

The chain combines TRBV5-1 with TRBJ1-4; D call uncertain. Looked up from germline, CDR1 is SGHRS and CDR2 is YFSETQ. The CDR3 consists of 16 residues. Trimming cost V 4 bases and J 0 bases, with 13 bases left between them. The CDR3 DNA reads as TGCGCCAGCAGCCTGGACCAGGCTGCAACTAATGAAAAACTGTTTTTT. Protein: CASSLDQAATNEKLFF.

About this clone itself: This same CDR3 is encoded by further DNA sequences in the sample. The chain is built from TRBV4-2 and TRBJ2-7, with D tentatively TRBD1 (6 bases). CDR3 size: 16 residues. Germline CDR1 reads LGHNA; CDR2 reads YNFKEQ. V lost 0 bases, J lost 1 base, and 13 bases lay in between. This CDR3 is CASSQDLAGESYEQYF. In DNA form, the CDR3 reads TGTGCCAGCAGCCAAGATCTCGCAGGGGAGTCCTACGAGCAGTACTTC.

The chain is built from TRBV6-5 and TRBJ1-1, with no clear D. The V gene's germline CDR1 is MNHEY and CDR2 SVGAGI. The CDR3 sequence is 13 residues long. V gave up 6 bases and J gave up 1 base, with 9 bases separating them. CDR3 loop: CASRLIANTEAFF. CDR3 coding DNA: TGTGCCAGCAGACTCATAGCGAACACTGAAGCTTTCTTT.

The CDR3 nucleotides read TGTGCCAGCACCAGGGGAACGGACTCTGGAAACACCATATATTTT. The encoded protein is CASTRGTDSGNTIYF. This chain joins TRBV11-1 and TRBJ1-3; maybe TRBD1 (6 bases). CDR3 length: 15 residues. Germline V gene data show CDR1 as SGHAT and CDR2 as FQDESV (reference sequence). V lost 7 bases to trimming and J lost 0 bases, with 13 bases between them.

The J gene is TRBJ1-5, the V gene TRBV30; D gene uncertain. CDR1 and CDR2 from the germline V gene are GTSNPN and SVGIG (reference sequence). CDR3 size: 15 residues. Trimming pared 0 bases from V and 0 bases from J, leaving 9 bases between. In DNA form, the CDR3 reads TGTGCCTGGAGTGTACTGTCCGGTAGCAATCAGCCCCAGCATTTT. This translates into CAWSVLSGSNQPQHF.

The rearrangement uses TRBV2 and TRBJ1-4; 7 bases match TRBD1. This CDR3 comprises 11 residues. The germline CDR1 and CDR2 sequences are SNHLY and FYNNEI. Trimming removed 4 bases from V and 14 bases from J; junction bases left unmatched: 4. The CDR3 spells CASSGGTVLFF. As DNA, the CDR3 is TGTGCCAGCAGTGGCGGGACAGTTCTGTTTTTT.

The chain carries TRBV27 and TRBJ2-2; D remains ambiguous. The CDR3 has 14 residues. Germline values: CDR1 MNHEY, CDR2 SMNVEV (reference sequence). V was pared by 5 bases and J by 4 bases, with 11 bases between. CDR3 nucleotides: TGTGCCAGCAGTCCATGGGCCGGCACCGGGGAGCTGTTTTTT. Its protein product is CASSPWAGTGELFF.

The rearrangement links TRBV3-1 (or the pseudogene TRBV3-2) to TRBJ2-7; tentatively, D is TRBD1 (6 bases). This CDR3 has 13 amino acids. Per the germline V gene, CDR1 is LGHDT and CDR2 is YNNKEL (reference sequence). Trimming stripped 4 bases from V and 0 bases from J, with 7 bases between. CDR3 sequence (DNA): TGTGCCAGCAGCCGACAGGACTCCTACGAGCAGTACTTC. Its protein is CASSRQDSYEQYF.

J is TRBJ1-1 and V is TRBV6-5, with D tentatively TRBD1 (6 bases). Germline CDR1 is MNHEY and CDR2 is SVGAGI. V gave up 4 bases and J gave up 2 bases, with 11 bases separating them. The CDR3 is 14 amino acids. CDR3 region: CASSLTGPNTEAFF. The CDR3 DNA follows: TGTGCCAGCAGTTTGACAGGCCCCAACACTGAAGCTTTCTTT.

The chain links TRBV4-1 to TRBJ2-4; 10 nucleotides match TRBD1. The germline gives CDR1 MGHRA, CDR2 YSYEKL. There are 15 residues in the CDR3. Losses at the gene ends were 3 bases for V and 5 bases for J; bases not matched to a gene: 4. The CDR3 loop is CASSHTGTGENIQYF. The CDR3 DNA reads as TGCGCCAGCAGCCACACCGGGACAGGGGAAAACATTCAGTACTTC.

This rearrangement joins TRBV10-3 to TRBJ1-5, with 9 bases lining up with TRBD1. From germline, CDR1 is ENHRY and CDR2 SYGVKD. J gave up 7 bases and V 3 bases, and 7 bases lay outside the gene matches. The CDR3 has 15 amino acids. This chain's CDR3 is CAISDRDREDQPQHF. In nucleotides, the CDR3 is TGTGCCATCAGTGACCGGGACAGGGAAGACCAGCCCCAGCATTTT.

The rearrangement uses TRBV19 and TRBJ1-1; D may be TRBD1 (5 bases). CDR3 length: 12 residues. The germline V gene encodes CDR1 LNHDA and CDR2 SQIVND (reference sequence). V was clipped by 4 bases and J by 5 bases, with 8 bases between them. CDR3 amino acids: CASSTSGTEAFF. DNA for the CDR3: TGTGCCAGTAGTACCTCAGGGACTGAAGCTTTCTTT.

The chain couples TRBV5-4 to TRBJ1-2; 7 nucleotides line up with TRBD1. Germline CDR1 and CDR2: SGHNT and YYREEE (reference sequence). Germline trimming cut 3 bases from V and 2 bases from J; bases unmatched to any gene: 4. This CDR3 region has 14 residues. The CDR3 loop reads CASSSDRYNYGYTF. CDR3 in DNA: TGTGCCAGCAGCTCGGACAGGTACAACTATGGCTACACCTTC.

CDR3 region: CASSLRGRQGARTEAFF. In nucleotides, the CDR3 is TGTGCCAGCAGCTTAAGGGGTAGACAGGGGGCGCGGACTGAAGCTTTCTTT. This chain uses TRBV7-2 with TRBJ1-1; 10 positions agree with TRBD1. Germline lookup yields CDR1 SGHTA and CDR2 FQGNSA. Trimming at V came to 2 bases and at J to 5 bases, leaving 11 bases not matched to a gene. The length of the CDR3 is 17 residues.

In this sample, this clone turned up once. This chain links TRBV25-1 with TRBJ2-7; tentatively, D is TRBD1 (6 bases). The germline gives CDR1 MGHDK, CDR2 SYGVNS. The CDR3 consists of 14 residues. The germline V and J ends were trimmed by 3 bases and 4 bases, with 13 bases remaining between them. CDR3 coding DNA: TGTGCCAGCAGTGATTCAGGACAGCTTTACGAGCAGTACTTC. The encoded protein is CASSDSGQLYEQYF.

This clone was seen a few times. CDR3 sequence: CATSGPGTNYGYTF. CDR3 bases: TGTGCCACCAGTGGCCCGGGGACAAACTATGGCTACACCTTC. The chain has TRBV24-1 and TRBJ1-2, with a tentative D call TRBD1 (6 bases). From germline, CDR1 is KGHDR and CDR2 SFDVKD. V lost 5 bases and J 2 bases, leaving 11 bases between the germline ends. The CDR3 is made up of 14 amino acids.